These T cell receptor beta chains were read from a single sample in a study of blood T cells in healthy people across ages. A single record per CDR3 protein comes from TCRdb applying MiXCR to the 5' RACE reads. The sample has roughly 550,000 distinct CDR3 sequences, 24% seen once. These same data were also listed under a study on T cells of mothers and their children.

The sequenced material came from blood. The receptors were gathered from a boy younger than 18 in good health. The CDR3 runs from the conserved cysteine through the conserved F or W. A D gene is named only where the DNA matches it firmly. Size tells how often a clone was seen (once, few, many) or the class of an expanded clone, and some rows leave it out.

J gene: TRBJ2-5
D gene: TRBD2
V gene: TRBV7-2
clone size: -
CDR3 protein: CASSLILAGGREAQYF
CDR3 DNA: TGTGCCAGCAGCTTGATTCTAGCGGGGGGGCGTGAGGCCCAGTACTTC

J gene: TRBJ2-2
D gene: TRBD2
V gene: TRBV19
clone size: -
CDR3 protein: CASSPWGLAENTGELFF
CDR3 DNA: TGTGCCAGTAGTCCTTGGGGACTAGCGGAGAACACCGGGGAGCTGTTTTTT

J gene: TRBJ1-2
D gene: TRBD1
V gene: TRBV11-2
clone size: once
CDR3 protein: CASSFGGTGNYGYTF
CDR3 DNA: TGTGCCAGCAGCTTCGGTGGGACAGGAAACTATGGCTACACCTTC

J gene: TRBJ1-1
D gene: -
V gene: TRBV15
clone size: once
CDR3 protein: CATSRGGVILGDGKTEAFF
CDR3 DNA: TGTGCCACCAGCAGGGGGGGGGTTATTTTGGGTGACGGTAAGACTGAAGCTTTCTTT

J gene: TRBJ2-3
D gene: TRBD2
V gene: TRBV6-4
clone size: many
CDR3 protein: CASSEEAGADTQYF
CDR3 DNA: TGTGCCAGCAGTGAAGAGGCGGGAGCAGATACGCAGTATTTT

J gene: TRBJ2-3
D gene: -
V gene: TRBV20-1
clone size: -
CDR3 protein: CSGLGPWSVTDTQYF
CDR3 DNA: TGCAGTGGACTCGGCCCCTGGTCCGTTACAGATACGCAGTATTTT

J gene: TRBJ2-1
D gene: -
V gene: TRBV27
clone size: few
CDR3 protein: CASSLRGGPYNEQFF
CDR3 DNA: TGTGCCAGCAGTTTAAGGGGGGGGCCGTACAATGAGCAGTTCTTC

J gene: TRBJ2-7
D gene: -
V gene: TRBV7-2
clone size: -
CDR3 protein: CASSLVGTNYEQYF
CDR3 DNA: TGTGCCAGCAGCTTAGTGGGGACGAACTACGAGCAGTACTTC

J gene: TRBJ1-1
D gene: -
V gene: TRBV6-4
clone size: many
CDR3 protein: CASSEGANTEAFF
CDR3 DNA: TGTGCCAGCAGTGAGGGGGCGAACACTGAAGCTTTCTTT

J gene: TRBJ2-5
D gene: -
V gene: TRBV7-6
clone size: many
CDR3 protein: CASSGTAQETQYF
CDR3 DNA: TGTGCCAGCAGCGGGACGGCACAAGAGACCCAGTACTTC

J gene: TRBJ2-7
D gene: TRBD2
V gene: TRBV7-2
clone size: -
CDR3 protein: CASSSTLAGAYEQYF
CDR3 DNA: TGTGCCAGCAGCTCGACCCTAGCGGGGGCATACGAGCAGTACTTC

J gene: TRBJ2-7
D gene: TRBD1
V gene: TRBV6-2/TRBV6-3
clone size: many
CDR3 protein: CASRGDRLNGEQYF
CDR3 DNA: TGTGCCAGCAGAGGGGACAGGTTAAACGGCGAGCAGTACTTC